This T cell receptor (beta chain) was sequenced in a study of T cells after yellow fever vaccination (dated by TCRdb to between 2018 and 2021). The study in broad terms: The SMART-Seq v4 Ultra Low Input RNA kit was used to prepare libraries from fractions with low cell numbers. Bulk TCR alpha and beta repertoires were sequenced longitudinally to track T-cell clones before and after primary and booster YFV17D yellow fever vaccination. Two healthy male donors, one aged 18 to 29 and one aged 30 to 40 years, were included in the cohort. Blood was collected at multiple timepoints before and after primary and secondary immunization, and bulk PBMC replicates and cell subsets were isolated.

TCR cDNA was synthesized by 5'RACE template switching, which introduced a universal primer site and unique molecular identifiers. Priming for cDNA synthesis came from both the TCR alpha and TCR beta constant segments. Libraries were amplified in two PCR steps, with sample barcodes and sequencing adapters added in the second step. Sequencing of libraries was performed on Illumina HiSeq 2500 (2x100 bp) or NovaSeq (2x150 bp). Turning to the authors' computational methods: Reads were demultiplexed and collapsed into UMI consensus sequences with MIGEC, and V(D)J alignment was performed with MiXCR. Vaccine-responding clonotypes were defined with edgeR using replicate PBMC samples, requiring FDR below 0.01 and a log2 fold change above 5 up to day 15. Each bulk clonotype received a CD4 or CD8 identity based on whether the sequenced CD4 or CD8 repertoire contained that clonotype at higher abundance. The public reads were run again by TCRdb, first through fastp at Q25 and then through MiXCR, and only productive beta chains were kept. Rows merge per CDR3 protein into single entries with the most common DNA and genes. Clone size and V and J calls follow TCRdb, not the original study. A total of about 350,000 distinct CDR3 sequences appear in this sample, 11% of them only once. The ten largest clones represent 15% to 20% of the sample.

Concerning this clonotype: It has no known antigen specificity. Per-base quality was not reported, and no clone a single base away is much larger than it.

The sample's treatment or condition label is to be understood as: live attenuated yellow fever vaccine strain. Two biological replicates of bulk PBMCs were collected at each blood-draw timepoint. PBMCs were isolated from peripheral blood using a standard Ficoll-Paque protocol. RNA was extracted with TriZol from bulk PBMCs, CD4 and CD8 fractions, and dextramer-positive and dextramer-negative fractions. The research as a whole found: Because only a couple of donors were included in the study, the extent to which the findings can be generalized is limited. Most clones expanded after primary vaccination (about 96% of CD4 and about 85% of CD8) were re-detected after the booster, suggesting that broad memory maintenance occurred. Compared with the primary T-cell response, the secondary T-cell response was weaker but faster, peaking on day 5 rather than day 15. A small share of clonotypes was detected in both CD4 and CD8 compartments, with the overlap likely arising from convergent recombination. Computational filtering was required because FACS-sorted repertoires could contain abundant contaminating clonotypes from the bulk population.

The specimen was PBMCs, collected on the day of the first yellow fever vaccination. This receptor was identified in a man younger than 35 who received the YFV17D yellow fever vaccine.

CDR3 loop: CASTLGDTPSTDTQYF. In nucleotide form, the sequence is TGTGCCAGTACCCTTGGGGATACTCCCTCCACAGATACGCAGTATTTT. The sequence joins TRBV19 to TRBJ2-3; there is no confident call for the D gene. As encoded in the germline V gene (reference sequence), CDR1 is LNHDA while CDR2 is SQIVND. Its CDR3 holds 16 amino acids, cysteine through phenylalanine. Solely the CDR3 DNA is kept, with 48 bases framed from the first base. V loses 7 bases, J loses 2 bases, and the germline ends lie 19 bases apart.